Listed below are T cell receptor beta chains from one sample, sequenced in a study of T cell responses to AZD1222 COVID-19 vaccine. Clones were sequenced by immunoSEQ multiplex PCR, and TCRdb holds only the in-frame ones, with some missing. The data contain 64,000 or so clones, around 83% of them singletons. The specimen was peripheral blood, collected on day 0 of AZD1222 vaccination. Source of these receptors: an adult in good health. Each CDR3 is given with its conserved first and last residue. The order of the fields is V gene, CDR3 length, CDR3 protein.

V: TRBV4-3; length: 18; CDR3: CASSQDRVAGGAYNEQFF
V: TRBV6-2/TRBV6-3; length: 13; CDR3: CASSYRVAGEQYF
V: TRBV9; length: 14; CDR3: CASTPGADNYGYTF
V: TRBV7-6; length: 13; CDR3: CASSYGGNYGYTF
V: TRBV4-1; length: 15; CDR3: CASSQDAVRGNTIYF
V: TRBV4-1; length: 14; CDR3: CASSPRFTGNEQFF
V: TRBV10-1; length: 15; CDR3: CASSESASGNNEQFF
V: TRBV6-2/TRBV6-3; length: 14; CDR3: CASSQGRMDTEAFF
V: TRBV7-2; length: 14; CDR3: CASSPVPDSEAQHF
V: TRBV11-2; length: 16; CDR3: CASRGVAGVNTGELFF
V: TRBV19; length: 18; CDR3: CASSIPRGLAGPSYEQYF
V: TRBV27; length: 12; CDR3: CASIGVNTEAFF
V: TRBV5-1; length: 13; CDR3: CASSLIAGDTQYF
V: TRBV7-6; length: 15; CDR3: CASSRLSGPSRAQYF
V: TRBV6-6; length: 14; CDR3: CASSYSEGLYEQYF
V: TRBV4-2; length: 18; CDR3: CASSQDPGQGVGNTEAFF
V: TRBV28; length: 16; CDR3: CASSSGSGGVQETQYF
V: TRBV6-2/TRBV6-3; length: 16; CDR3: CASSQPTTGGNYGYTF
V: TRBV4-1; length: 15; CDR3: CASSQHGQGNYGYTF
V: TRBV19; length: 16; CDR3: CASSIPTTAGDYGYTF
V: TRBV2; length: 15; CDR3: CASTYSGRRAETQYF
V: TRBV7-9; length: 14; CDR3: CASSVEGLPYEQYF
V: TRBV9; length: 15; CDR3: CASSVEATLENEQYF
V: TRBV6-5; length: 10; CDR3: CASSQTEAFF
V: TRBV13; length: 15; CDR3: CASSGQGWRQETQYF
V: TRBV19; length: 13; CDR3: CASSMTGWGEQYF
V: TRBV7-8; length: 18; CDR3: CASSFPGTGGQNNSPLHF
V: TRBV9; length: 15; CDR3: CASSVAGGRPDTQYF
V: TRBV7-9; length: 15; CDR3: CASSLEARLYNEQFF
V: TRBV19; length: 13; CDR3: CASSTWRSYGYTF
V: TRBV3-1/TRBV3-2; length: 13; CDR3: CASSQSPITEAFF
V: TRBV14; length: 15; CDR3: CASSQDLAGAGEQYF
V: TRBV11-2; length: 14; CDR3: CASRIPGQGNGYTF
V: TRBV24-1; length: 15; CDR3: CATSDVHTNTGELFF
V: TRBV27; length: 15; CDR3: CASSSSQQSGNTIYF
V: TRBV6-5; length: 16; CDR3: CASSYGGSGGPHTQYF
V: TRBV4-1; length: 16; CDR3: CASSQDSTLMNTEAFF
V: TRBV18; length: 15; CDR3: CASSIGQGGNYEQYF
V: TRBV24-1; length: 13; CDR3: CATGTGAANIQYF
V: TRBV5-1; length: 17; CDR3: CASSLTSGGGQGETQYF
V: TRBV7-2; length: 14; CDR3: CASSLTGTGNTIYF
V: TRBV5-8; length: 10; CDR3: CASSLTEAFF
V: TRBV4-1; length: 15; CDR3: CASSQGQGGNYGYTF
V: TRBV7-8; length: 13; CDR3: CASSLGFQDEQFF
V: TRBV5-8; length: 13; CDR3: CASRSTATDTQYF
V: TRBV7-9; length: 15; CDR3: CASTLSGAMNTEAFF
V: TRBV6-5; length: 15; CDR3: CASTSSFRFDSPLHF
V: TRBV10-2; length: 16; CDR3: CASRTTPRGGPGELFF